The entry below gives a single TCR beta chain sequence along with its context. The antigen remains undetermined. This specimen comes from a study of blood T cells in healthy people across ages. The CDR3 is 16 amino acids. With V trimmed by 3 bases and J by 2 bases, 7 bases remained unmatched. Germline CDR1 is MDHEN and CDR2 is SYDVKM. A J-beta primer mix and a sample-barcoded 5' primer were used in a second PCR of roughly 7 to 12 cycles. TCRdb recomputed calls from the 5' RACE reads with MiXCR, one row per CDR3 protein. This sample has approximately 800,000 distinct CDR3 sequences, with 20% to 30% found just once. Study observations and caveats: Naive T cell percentage strongly correlated with TCR beta diversity. Compared with aged donors, long-lived donors showed fewer expanded clones, suggesting selection.

This sample was shared with a second study, whose subject was T cells of mothers and their children. Per that study: Samples were provided by three healthy Caucasian mothers and their six children. Over 9.5 million reads per mother and some 2.9 million per child were obtained.

The clonotype comes from a boy between 10 and 17 years old in good health. The J gene is TRBJ2-3, the V gene TRBV28; 8 nucleotides align to TRBD2. Sequenced: blood. Here the CDR3 DNA reads TGTGCCAGCAGTTTGGTGGCTAGCGGGTTCACAGATACGCAGTATTTT. As protein: CASSLVASGFTDTQYF.